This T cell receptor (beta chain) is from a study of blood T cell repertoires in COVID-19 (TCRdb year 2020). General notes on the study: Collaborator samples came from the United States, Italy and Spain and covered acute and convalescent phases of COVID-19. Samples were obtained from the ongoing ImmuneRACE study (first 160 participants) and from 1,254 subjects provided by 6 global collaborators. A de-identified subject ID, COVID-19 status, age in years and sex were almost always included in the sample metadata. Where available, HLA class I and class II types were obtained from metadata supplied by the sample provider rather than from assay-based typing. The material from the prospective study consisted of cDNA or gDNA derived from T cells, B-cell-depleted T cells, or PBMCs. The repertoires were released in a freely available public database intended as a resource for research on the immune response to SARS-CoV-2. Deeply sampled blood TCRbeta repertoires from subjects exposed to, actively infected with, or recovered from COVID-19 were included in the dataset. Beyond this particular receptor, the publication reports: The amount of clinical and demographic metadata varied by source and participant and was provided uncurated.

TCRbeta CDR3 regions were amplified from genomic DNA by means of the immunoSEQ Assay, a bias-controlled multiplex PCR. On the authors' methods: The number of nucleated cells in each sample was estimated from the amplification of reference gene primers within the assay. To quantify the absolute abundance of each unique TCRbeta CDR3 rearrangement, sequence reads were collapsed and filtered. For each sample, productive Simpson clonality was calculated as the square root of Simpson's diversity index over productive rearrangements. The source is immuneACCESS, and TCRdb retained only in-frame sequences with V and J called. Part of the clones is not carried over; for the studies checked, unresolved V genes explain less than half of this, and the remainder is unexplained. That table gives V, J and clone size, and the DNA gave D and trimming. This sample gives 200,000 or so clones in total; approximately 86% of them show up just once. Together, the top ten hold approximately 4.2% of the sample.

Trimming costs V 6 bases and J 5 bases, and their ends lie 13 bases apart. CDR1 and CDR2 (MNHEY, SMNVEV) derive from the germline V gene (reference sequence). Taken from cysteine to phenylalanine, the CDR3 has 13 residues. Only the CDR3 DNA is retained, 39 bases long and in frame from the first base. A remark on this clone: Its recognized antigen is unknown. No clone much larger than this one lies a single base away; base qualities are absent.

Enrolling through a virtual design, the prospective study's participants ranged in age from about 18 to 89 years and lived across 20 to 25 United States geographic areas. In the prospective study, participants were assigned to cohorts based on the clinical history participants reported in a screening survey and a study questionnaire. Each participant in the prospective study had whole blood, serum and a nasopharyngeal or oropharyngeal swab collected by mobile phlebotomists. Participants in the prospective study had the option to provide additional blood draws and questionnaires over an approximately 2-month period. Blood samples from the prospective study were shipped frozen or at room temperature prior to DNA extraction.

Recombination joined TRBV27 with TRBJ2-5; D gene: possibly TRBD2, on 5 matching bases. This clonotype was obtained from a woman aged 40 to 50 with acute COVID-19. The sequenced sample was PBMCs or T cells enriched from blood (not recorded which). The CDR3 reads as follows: CASSPEGTETQYF. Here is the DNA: TGTGCCAGCAGCCCTGAGGGTACGGAGACCCAGTACTTC.